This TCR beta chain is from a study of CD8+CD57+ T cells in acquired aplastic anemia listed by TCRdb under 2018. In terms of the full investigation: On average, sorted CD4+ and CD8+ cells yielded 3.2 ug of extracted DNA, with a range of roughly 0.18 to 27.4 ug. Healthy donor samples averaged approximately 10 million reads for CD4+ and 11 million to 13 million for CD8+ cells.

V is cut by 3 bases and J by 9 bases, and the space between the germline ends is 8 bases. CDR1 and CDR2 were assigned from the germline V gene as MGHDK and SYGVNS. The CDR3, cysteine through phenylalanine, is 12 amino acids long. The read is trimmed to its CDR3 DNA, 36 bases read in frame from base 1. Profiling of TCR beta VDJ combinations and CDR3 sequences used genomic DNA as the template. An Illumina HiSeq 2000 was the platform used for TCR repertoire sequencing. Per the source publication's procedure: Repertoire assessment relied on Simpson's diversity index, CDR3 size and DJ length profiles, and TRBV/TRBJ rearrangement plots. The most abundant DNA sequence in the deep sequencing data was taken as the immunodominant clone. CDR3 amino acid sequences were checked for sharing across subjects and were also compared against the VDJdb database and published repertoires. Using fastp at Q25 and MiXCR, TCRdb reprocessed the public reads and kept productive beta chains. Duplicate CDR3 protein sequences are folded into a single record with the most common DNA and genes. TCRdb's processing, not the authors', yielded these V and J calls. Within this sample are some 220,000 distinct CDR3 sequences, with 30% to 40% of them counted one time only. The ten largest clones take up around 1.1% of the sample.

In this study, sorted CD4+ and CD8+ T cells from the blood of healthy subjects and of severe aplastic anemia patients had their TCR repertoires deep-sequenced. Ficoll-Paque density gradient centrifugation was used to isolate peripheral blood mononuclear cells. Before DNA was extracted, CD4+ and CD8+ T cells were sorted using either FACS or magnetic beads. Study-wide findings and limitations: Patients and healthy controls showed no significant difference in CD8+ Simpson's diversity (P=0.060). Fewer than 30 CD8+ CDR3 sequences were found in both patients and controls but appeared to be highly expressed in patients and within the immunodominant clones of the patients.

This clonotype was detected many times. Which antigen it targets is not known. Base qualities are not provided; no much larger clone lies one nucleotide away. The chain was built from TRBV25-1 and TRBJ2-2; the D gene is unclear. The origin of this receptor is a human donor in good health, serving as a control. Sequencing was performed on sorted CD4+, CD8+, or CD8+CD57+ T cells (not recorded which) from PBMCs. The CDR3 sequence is CASSDRVRELFF. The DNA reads TGTGCCAGCAGTGACCGGGTTCGGGAGCTGTTTTTT.